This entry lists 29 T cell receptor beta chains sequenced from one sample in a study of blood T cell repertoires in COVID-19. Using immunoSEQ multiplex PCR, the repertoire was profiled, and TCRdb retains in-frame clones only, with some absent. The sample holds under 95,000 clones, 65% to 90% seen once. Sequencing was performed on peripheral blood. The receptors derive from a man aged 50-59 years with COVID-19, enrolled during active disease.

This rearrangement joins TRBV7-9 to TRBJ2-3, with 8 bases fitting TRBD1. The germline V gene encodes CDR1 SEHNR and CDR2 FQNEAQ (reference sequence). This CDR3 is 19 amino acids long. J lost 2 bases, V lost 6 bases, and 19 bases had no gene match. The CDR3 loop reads CASRLVGDIGTGHTDTQYF. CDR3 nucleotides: TGTGCCAGCAGGCTAGTCGGGGATATCGGGACAGGTCACACAGATACGCAGTATTTT.

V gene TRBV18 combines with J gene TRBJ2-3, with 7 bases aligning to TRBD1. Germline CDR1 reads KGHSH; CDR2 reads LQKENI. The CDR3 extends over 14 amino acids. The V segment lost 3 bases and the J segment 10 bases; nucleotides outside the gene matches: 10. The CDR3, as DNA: TGTGCCAGCTCACCCACAGGGGACCCGTTGGCGCAGTATTTT. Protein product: CASSPTGDPLAQYF.

As DNA, the CDR3 is TGTGCCAGCAGCCTAGGGGGGACAGGGAGGAACTACGAGCAGTACTTC. Translation: CASSLGGTGRNYEQYF. The rearrangement joins TRBV28 to TRBJ2-7; 9 nucleotides agree with TRBD1. Losses at the gene ends were 6 bases for V and 3 bases for J; bases not matched to a gene: 12. This CDR3 contains 16 residues. The germline CDR1 and CDR2 sequences are MDHEN and SYDVKM.

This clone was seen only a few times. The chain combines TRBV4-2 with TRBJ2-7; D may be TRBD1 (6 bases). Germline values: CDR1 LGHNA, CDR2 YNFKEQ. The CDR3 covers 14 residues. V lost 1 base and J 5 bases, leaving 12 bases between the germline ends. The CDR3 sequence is CASSQGSRDNEQYF. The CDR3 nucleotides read TGTGCCAGCAGCCAAGGGAGCCGGGACAACGAGCAGTACTTC.

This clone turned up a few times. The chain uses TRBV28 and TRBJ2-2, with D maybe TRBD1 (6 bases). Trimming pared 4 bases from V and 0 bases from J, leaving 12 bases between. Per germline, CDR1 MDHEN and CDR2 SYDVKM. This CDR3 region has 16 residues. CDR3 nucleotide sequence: TGTGCCAGCAGTTCCTCCGGGACACCGAACACCGGGGAGCTGTTTTTT. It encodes CASSSSGTPNTGELFF.

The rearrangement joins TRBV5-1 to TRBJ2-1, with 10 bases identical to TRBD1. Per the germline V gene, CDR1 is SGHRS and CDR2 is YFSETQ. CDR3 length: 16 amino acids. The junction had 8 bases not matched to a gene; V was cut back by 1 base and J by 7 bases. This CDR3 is CASSLTRQGAGNEQFF. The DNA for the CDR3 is TGCGCCAGCAGCTTGACTCGACAGGGGGCGGGTAATGAGCAGTTCTTC.

In DNA, the CDR3 is TGTGCCAGCAGTTTAAGTCAGGGGCATGAAAAACTGTTTTTT. Translating gives CASSLSQGHEKLFF. The chain employs TRBV27 and TRBJ1-4; D is perhaps TRBD1 (6 bases). Germline V gene sequence: CDR1 MNHEY, CDR2 SMNVEV (reference sequence). V shed 2 bases and J shed 6 bases, with 10 bases lying between them. The CDR3 runs 14 residues.

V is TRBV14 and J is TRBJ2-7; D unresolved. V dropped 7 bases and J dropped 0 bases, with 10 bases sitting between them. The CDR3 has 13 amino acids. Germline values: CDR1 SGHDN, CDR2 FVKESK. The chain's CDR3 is CASTSSFSYEQYF. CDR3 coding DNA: TGTGCCAGCACCTCCTCTTTCTCCTACGAGCAGTACTTC.

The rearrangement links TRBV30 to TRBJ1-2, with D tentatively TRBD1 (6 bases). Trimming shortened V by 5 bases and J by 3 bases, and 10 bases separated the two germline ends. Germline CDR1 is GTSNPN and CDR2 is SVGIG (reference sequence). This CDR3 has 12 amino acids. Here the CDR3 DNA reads TGTGCCTGGTCCGAGGGGGACTATGGCTACACCTTC. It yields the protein CAWSEGDYGYTF.

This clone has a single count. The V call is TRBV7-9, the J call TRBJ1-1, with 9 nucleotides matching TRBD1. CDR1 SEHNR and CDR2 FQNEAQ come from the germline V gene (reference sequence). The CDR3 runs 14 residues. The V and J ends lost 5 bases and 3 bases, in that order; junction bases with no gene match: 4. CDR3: CASSGRDRDTEAFF. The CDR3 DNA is TGTGCCAGCAGCGGAAGGGACAGGGACACTGAAGCTTTCTTT.

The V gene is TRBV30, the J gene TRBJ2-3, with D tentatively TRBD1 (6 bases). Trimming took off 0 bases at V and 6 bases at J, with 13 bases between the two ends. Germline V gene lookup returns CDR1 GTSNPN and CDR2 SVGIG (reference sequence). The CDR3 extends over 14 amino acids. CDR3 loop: CAWSVRGRGDTQYF. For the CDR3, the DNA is TGTGCCTGGAGTGTAAGGGGGAGAGGTGATACGCAGTATTTT.

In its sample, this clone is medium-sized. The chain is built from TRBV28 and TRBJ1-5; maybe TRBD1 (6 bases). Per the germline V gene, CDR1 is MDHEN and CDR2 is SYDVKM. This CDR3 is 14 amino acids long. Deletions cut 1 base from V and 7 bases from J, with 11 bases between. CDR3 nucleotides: TGTGCCAGCAGTTTATTAGGGGGTGGGCAGCCCCAGCATTTT. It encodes CASSLLGGGQPQHF.

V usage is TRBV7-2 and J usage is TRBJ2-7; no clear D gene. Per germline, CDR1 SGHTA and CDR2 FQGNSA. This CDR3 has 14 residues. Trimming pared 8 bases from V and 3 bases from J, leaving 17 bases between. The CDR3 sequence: CASLPQALGYEQYF. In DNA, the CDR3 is TGTGCCAGCCTCCCTCAGGCACTGGGCTACGAGCAGTACTTC.

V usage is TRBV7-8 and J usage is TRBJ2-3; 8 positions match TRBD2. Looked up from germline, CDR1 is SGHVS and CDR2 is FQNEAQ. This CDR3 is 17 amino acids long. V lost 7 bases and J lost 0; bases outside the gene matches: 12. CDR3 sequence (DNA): TGTGCCAGCAAGGAAACTAGCGGTGCCTCTAGCACAGATACGCAGTATTTT. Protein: CASKETSGASSTDTQYF. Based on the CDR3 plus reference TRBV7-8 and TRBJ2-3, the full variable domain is GAGVSQSPRYKVAKRGQDVALRCDPISGHVSLFWYQQALGQGPEFLTYFQNEAQLDKSGLPSDRFFAERPEGSVSTLKIQRTQQEDSAVYLCASKETSGASSTDTQYFGPGTRLTVL.

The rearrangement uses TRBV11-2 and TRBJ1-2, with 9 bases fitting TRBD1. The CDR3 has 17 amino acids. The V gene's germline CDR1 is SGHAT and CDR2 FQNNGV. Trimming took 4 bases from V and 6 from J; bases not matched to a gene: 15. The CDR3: CASSSLTGGPLGDGYTF. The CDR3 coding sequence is TGTGCCAGCAGCTCCCTAACAGGGGGCCCATTAGGGGATGGCTACACCTTC.

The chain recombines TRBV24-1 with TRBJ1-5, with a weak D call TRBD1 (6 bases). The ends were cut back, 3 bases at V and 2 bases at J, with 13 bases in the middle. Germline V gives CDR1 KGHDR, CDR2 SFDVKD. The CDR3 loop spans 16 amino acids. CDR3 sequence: CATSDHRADGNQPQHF. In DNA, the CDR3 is TGTGCCACCAGTGATCACAGGGCAGACGGCAATCAGCCCCAGCATTTT.

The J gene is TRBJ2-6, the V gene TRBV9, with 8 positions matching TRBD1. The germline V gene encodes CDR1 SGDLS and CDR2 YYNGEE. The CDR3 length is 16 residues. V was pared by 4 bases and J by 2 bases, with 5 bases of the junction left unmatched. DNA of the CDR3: TGTGCCAGCAGCTCCCGGACAGGGCCTGGGGCCAACGTCCTGACTTTC. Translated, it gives CASSSRTGPGANVLTF.

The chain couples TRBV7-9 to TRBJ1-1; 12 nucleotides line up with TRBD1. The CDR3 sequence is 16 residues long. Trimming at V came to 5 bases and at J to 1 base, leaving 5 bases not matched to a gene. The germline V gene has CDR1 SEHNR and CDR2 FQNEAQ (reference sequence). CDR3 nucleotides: TGTGCCAGCAGCCTCGGGACAGGGGGCGCGAACACTGAAGCTTTCTTT. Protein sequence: CASSLGTGGANTEAFF.

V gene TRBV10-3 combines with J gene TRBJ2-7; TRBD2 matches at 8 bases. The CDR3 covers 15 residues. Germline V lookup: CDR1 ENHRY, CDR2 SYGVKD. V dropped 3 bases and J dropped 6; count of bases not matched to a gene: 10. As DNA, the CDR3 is TGTGCCATCAGTGACACGAACTGGGCGGGAGGCGAGCAGTACTTC. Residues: CAISDTNWAGGEQYF.

The CDR3 spells CASSPLEGTEAFF. The CDR3 DNA reads as TGTGCCAGCAGTCCCTTGGAGGGTACTGAAGCTTTCTTT. The rearrangement uses TRBV11-2 and TRBJ1-1; D uncertain. Germline lookup yields CDR1 SGHAT and CDR2 FQNNGV. The V and J ends lost 6 bases and 5 bases respectively, with 13 bases between them. CDR3 size: 13 residues.

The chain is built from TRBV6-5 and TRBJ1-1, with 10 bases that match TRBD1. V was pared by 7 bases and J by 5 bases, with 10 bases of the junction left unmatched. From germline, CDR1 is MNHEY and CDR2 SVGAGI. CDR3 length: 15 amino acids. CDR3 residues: CASMRTGTGVTEAFF. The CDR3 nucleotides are TGTGCCAGCATGAGGACCGGGACAGGGGTGACTGAAGCTTTCTTT.

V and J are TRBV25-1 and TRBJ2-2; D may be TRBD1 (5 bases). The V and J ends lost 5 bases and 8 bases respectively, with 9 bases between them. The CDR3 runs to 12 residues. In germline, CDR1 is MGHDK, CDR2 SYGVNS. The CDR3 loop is CASSISGGELFF. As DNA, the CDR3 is TGTGCCAGCAGTATCTCAGGGGGGGAGCTGTTTTTT.

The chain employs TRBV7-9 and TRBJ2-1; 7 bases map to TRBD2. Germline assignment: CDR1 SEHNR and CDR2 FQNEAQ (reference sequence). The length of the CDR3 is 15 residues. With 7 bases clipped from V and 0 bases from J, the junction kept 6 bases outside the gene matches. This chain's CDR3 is CASTKSGISYNEQFF. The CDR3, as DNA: TGTGCCAGCACCAAAAGCGGGATCTCCTACAATGAGCAGTTCTTC.

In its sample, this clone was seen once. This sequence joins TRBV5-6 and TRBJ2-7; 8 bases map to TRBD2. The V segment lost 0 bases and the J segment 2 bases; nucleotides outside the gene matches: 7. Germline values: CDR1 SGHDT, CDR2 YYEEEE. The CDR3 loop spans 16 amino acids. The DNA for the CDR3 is TGTGCCAGCAGCTTGGGGGCTAGCGGGCCTCCCTACGAGCAGTACTTC. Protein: CASSLGASGPPYEQYF.

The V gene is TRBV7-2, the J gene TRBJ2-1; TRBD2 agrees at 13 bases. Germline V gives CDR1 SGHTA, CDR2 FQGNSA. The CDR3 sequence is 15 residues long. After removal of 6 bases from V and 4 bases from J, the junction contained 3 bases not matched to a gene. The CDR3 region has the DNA TGTGCCAGCAGGCGACTAGCGGGAGGTTACAATGAGCAGTTCTTC. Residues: CASRRLAGGYNEQFF.

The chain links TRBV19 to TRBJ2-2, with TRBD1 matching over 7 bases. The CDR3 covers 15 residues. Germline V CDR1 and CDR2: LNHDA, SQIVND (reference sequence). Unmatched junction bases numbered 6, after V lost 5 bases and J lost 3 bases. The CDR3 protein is CASSPRQGDTGELFF. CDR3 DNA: TGTGCCAGTAGTCCAAGACAGGGTGACACCGGGGAGCTGTTTTTT.

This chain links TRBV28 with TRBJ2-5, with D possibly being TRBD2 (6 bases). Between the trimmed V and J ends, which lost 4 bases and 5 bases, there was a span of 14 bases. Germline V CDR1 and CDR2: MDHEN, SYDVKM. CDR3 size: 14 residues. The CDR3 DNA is TGTGCCAGCAGTTCCCCCGCCCGGGAGGAGACCCAGTACTTC. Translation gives CASSSPAREETQYF.

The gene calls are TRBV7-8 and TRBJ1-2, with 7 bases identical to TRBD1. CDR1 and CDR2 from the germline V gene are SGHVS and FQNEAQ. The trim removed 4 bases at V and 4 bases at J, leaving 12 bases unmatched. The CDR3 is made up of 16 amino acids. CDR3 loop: CASSSIGGQSVYGYTF. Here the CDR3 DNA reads TGTGCCAGCAGCTCCATAGGGGGACAGAGCGTCTATGGCTACACCTTC.

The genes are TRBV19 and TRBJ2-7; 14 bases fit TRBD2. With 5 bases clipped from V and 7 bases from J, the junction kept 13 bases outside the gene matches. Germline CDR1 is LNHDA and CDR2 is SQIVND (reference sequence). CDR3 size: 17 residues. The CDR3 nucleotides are TGTGCCAGTAGTCCCCACAAAGGGACTAGCGGGAGAGGGGAGCAGTACTTC. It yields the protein CASSPHKGTSGRGEQYF.